The 14 T cell receptor beta chains below come from one sample, sequenced in a study of T cell clusters in autoimmune cytopenias. Multiplex touch-down PCR amplified TRB using TRB-A and TRB-B pools in one tube. TCRdb re-called the multiplex PCR reads and shows each CDR3 protein once, DNA omitted. The sample is made up of some 4,000 distinct CDR3 sequences, and the top ten hold roughly 70% of it. TRB amplification used approximately 270 ng of peripheral blood genomic DNA. Another study also made use of these data, one on T cell repertoires in aging, cancer and after chemotherapy.

What was sequenced was peripheral blood. The receptors derive from a human donor in good health.

Considering frequency, this clonotype is medium-sized. The rearrangement joins TRBV19 to TRBJ1-5. The CDR3 consists of 16 residues. Germline V gives CDR1 LNHDA, CDR2 SQIVND (reference sequence). This CDR3 is CASSKGAGALNQPQHF.

Judged by frequency, this clonotype is medium-sized. The rearrangement joins TRBV19 to TRBJ1-2; with no DNA, the TCRdb D assignment of TRBD1 cannot be verified. The length of the CDR3 is 13 residues. Germline V lookup: CDR1 LNHDA, CDR2 SQIVND (reference sequence). The CDR3: CASSIGQGIGYTF. Variable domain in full (rest from reference TRBV19 and TRBJ1-2): DGGITQSPKYLFRKEGQNVTLSCEQNLNHDAMYWYRQDPGQGLRLIYYSQIVNDFQKGDIAEGYSVSREKKESFPLTVTSAQKNPTAFYLCASSIGQGIGYTFGSGTRLTVV.

This sequence joins TRBV19 and TRBJ2-1. This CDR3 spans 14 amino acids. Germline lookup yields CDR1 LNHDA and CDR2 SQIVND (reference sequence). CDR3 sequence reads: CAAVSGAASHEQFF.

The V gene is TRBV28, the J gene TRBJ2-3; without DNA, the TCRdb call of TRBD2 cannot be checked. Germline-derived CDR1 and CDR2 are MDHEN and SYDVKM. This CDR3 spans 15 amino acids. This chain's CDR3 is CASSPALTSTDTQYF.

The chain combines TRBV6-4 with TRBJ2-3. This CDR3 is built from 13 residues. Germline CDR1 MRHNA, CDR2 SNTAGT. The CDR3 here is CASSHNFADTQYF.

This clonotype is deemed medium-sized by its frequency. CDR3 sequence reads: CSVGDGGQETQYF. The rearrangement links TRBV29-1 to TRBJ2-5; TCRdb lists TRBD2, though no DNA is available to test this call. The CDR3 has 13 residues. Germline V gene data show CDR1 as SQVTM and CDR2 as ANQGSEA.

The J gene is TRBJ2-2, the V gene TRBV12-3 or TRBV12-4; TCRdb's D gene call, TRBD2, goes unchecked for lack of DNA. The CDR3 has 16 residues. CDR3 region: CASSLTLPLGTGELFF.

J is TRBJ2-3 and V is TRBV18. Germline CDR1 KGHSH, CDR2 LQKENI. CDR3 size: 12 residues. CDR3 in amino acids: CASSPQDYAQYF.

The chain has TRBV7-2 and TRBJ2-5; TCRdb's assignment of TRBD2 cannot be checked, as there is no DNA. This CDR3 region has 17 residues. From germline, CDR1 is SGHTA and CDR2 FQGNSA. The CDR3 reads CASSLERLAGVVGAQYF.

J is TRBJ1-5 and V is TRBV27; TCRdb lists TRBD1, though no DNA is available to test this call. Germline CDR1 is MNHEY and CDR2 is SMNVEV (reference sequence). This CDR3 region has 15 residues. The chain's CDR3 is CASSLDGAEFQPQHF.

The chain links TRBV5-4 to TRBJ2-1. Germline V CDR1 and CDR2: SGHNT, YYREEE (reference sequence). The CDR3 covers 15 residues. The CDR3 reads CASSLEGTLHNEQFF.

Judged by frequency, this clonotype is medium-sized. The chain carries TRBV29-1 and TRBJ2-5; the D call of TRBD2 rests on TCRdb alone, since no DNA is present to check it. There are 12 residues in the CDR3. CDR1 and CDR2 from the germline V gene are SQVTM and ANQGSEA. The CDR3 is CSVGRGGETQYF.

This chain connects TRBV5-5 to TRBJ2-1; TCRdb gives TRBD1 as the D gene, but with no DNA this cannot be confirmed. The CDR3 has 13 residues. Germline values: CDR1 SGHKS, CDR2 YYEKEE (reference sequence). The CDR3: CASSWQGASEQFF.

Measured by frequency, this clonotype is medium-sized (0.01 to 0.1%). The chain combines TRBV29-1 with TRBJ2-5; the TCRdb call, TRBD1, lacks DNA for checking. CDR3 length: 14 amino acids. Germline CDR1 and CDR2: SQVTM and ANQGSEA. The CDR3 is CSVVLRGPQETQYF. The whole variable domain, filled in from reference TRBV29-1 and TRBJ2-5, reads SAVISQKPSRDICQRGTSLTIQCQVDSQVTMMFWYRQQPGQSLTLIATANQGSEATYESGFVIDKFPISRPNLTFSTLTVSNMSPEDSSIYLCSVVLRGPQETQYFGPGTRLLVL.